This T cell receptor (beta chain) was obtained from a study of T cell responses to AZD1222 COVID-19 vaccine. With regard to this clone: Antigen: not known.

CDR1 and CDR2 from the germline V gene are LNHDA and SQIVND (reference sequence). The CDR3 is 15 residues long. Trimming left V 1 base short and J 0 bases short, with 9 bases between. Study-wide results and limits: Baseline seropositives among AZD1222 recipients totaled only 5 to 7.

Libraries were prepared by immunoSEQ multiplex PCR; TCRdb keeps only in-frame clonotypes and omits some of them. The table lists roughly 200,000 clones, 90% to 95% of them singletons, with about 1.8% in the top ten. The TCR comes from an adult who received the AZD1222 COVID-19 vaccine. The sample in question was peripheral blood, obtained 28 days after the second AZD1222 dose. V and J are TRBV19 and TRBJ1-1; D possibly corresponds to TRBD1 (6 bases). The CDR3 sequence is CASSIGGRMNTEAFF. CDR3 DNA sequence: TGTGCCAGTAGTATAGGGGGGCGAATGAACACTGAAGCTTTCTTT. The whole variable domain, remainder taken from reference TRBV19 and TRBJ1-1, is DGGITQSPKYLFRKEGQNVTLSCEQNLNHDAMYWYRQDPGQGLRLIYYSQIVNDFQKGDIAEGYSVSREKKESFPLTVTSAQKNPTAFYLCASSIGGRMNTEAFFGQGTRLTVV.